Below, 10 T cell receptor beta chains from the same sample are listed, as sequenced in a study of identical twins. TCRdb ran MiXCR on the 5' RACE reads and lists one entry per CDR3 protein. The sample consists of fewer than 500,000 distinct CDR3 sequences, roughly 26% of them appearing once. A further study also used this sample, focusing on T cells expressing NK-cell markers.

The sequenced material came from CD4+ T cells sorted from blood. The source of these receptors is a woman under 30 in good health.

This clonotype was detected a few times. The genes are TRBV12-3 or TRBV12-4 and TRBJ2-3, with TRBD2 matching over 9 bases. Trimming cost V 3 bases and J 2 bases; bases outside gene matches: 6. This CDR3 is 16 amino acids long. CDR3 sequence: CASSLAGGSITDTQYF. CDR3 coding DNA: TGTGCCAGCAGTTTGGCGGGAGGGAGTATCACAGATACGCAGTATTTT.

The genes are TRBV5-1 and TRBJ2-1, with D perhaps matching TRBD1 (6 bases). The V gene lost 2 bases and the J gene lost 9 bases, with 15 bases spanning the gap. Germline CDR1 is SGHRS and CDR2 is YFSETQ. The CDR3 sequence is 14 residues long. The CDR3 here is CASSFPQGRAEQFF. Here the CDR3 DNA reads TGCGCCAGCAGCTTCCCCCAGGGGCGCGCTGAGCAGTTCTTC.

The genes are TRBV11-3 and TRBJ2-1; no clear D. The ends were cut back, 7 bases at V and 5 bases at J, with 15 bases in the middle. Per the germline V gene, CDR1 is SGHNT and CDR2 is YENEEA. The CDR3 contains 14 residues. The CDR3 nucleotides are TGTGCCAGCACCCCTCGAAGTTCCGACAATGAGCAGTTCTTC. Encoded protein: CASTPRSSDNEQFF.

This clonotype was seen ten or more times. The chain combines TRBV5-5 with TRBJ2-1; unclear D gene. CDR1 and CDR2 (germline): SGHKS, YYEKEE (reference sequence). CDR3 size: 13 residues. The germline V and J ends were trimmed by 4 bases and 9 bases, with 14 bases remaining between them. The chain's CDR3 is CASSVGPSIEQFF. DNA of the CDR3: TGTGCCAGCAGCGTCGGGCCCTCAATTGAGCAGTTCTTC.

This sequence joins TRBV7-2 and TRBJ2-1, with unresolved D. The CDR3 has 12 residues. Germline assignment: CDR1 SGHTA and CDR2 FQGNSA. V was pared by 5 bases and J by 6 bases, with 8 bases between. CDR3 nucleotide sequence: TGTGCCAGCAGCGTAAGTCGCAATGAGCAGTTCTTC. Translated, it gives CASSVSRNEQFF.

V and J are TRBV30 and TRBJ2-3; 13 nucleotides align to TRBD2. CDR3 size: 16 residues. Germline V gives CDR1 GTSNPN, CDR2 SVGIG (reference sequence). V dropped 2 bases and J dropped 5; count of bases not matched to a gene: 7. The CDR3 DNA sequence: TGTGCCTGGAGTAGAGGACTAGCGGGAGCGGGAGATACGCAGTATTTT. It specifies CAWSRGLAGAGDTQYF.

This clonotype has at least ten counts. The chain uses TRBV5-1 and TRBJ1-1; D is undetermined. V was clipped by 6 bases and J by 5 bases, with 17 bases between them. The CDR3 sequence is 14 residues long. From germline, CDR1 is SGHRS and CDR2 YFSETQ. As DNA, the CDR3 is TGCGCCAGCATCCCTGGACCGGACGATACTGAAGCTTTCTTT. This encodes CASIPGPDDTEAFF.

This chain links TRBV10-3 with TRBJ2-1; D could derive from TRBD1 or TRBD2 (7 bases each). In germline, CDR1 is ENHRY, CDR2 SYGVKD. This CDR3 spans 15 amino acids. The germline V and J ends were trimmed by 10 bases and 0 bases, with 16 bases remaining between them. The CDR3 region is CATRGGEISYNEQFF. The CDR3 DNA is TGTGCCACCAGGGGGGGCGAGATCTCCTACAATGAGCAGTTCTTC.

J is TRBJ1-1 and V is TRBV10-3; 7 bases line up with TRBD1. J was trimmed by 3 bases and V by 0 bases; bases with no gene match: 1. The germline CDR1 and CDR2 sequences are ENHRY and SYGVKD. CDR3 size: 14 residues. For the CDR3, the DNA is TGTGCCATCAGTGAGTCAGGGGGCTACACTGAAGCTTTCTTT. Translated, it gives CAISESGGYTEAFF.

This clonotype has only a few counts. The DNA of the CDR3 is TGTGCCACCAGCAGAACAGGGGGCGCGGGAACTGAAGCTTTCTTT. Protein: CATSRTGGAGTEAFF. V and J are TRBV15 and TRBJ1-1; the match to TRBD1 covers 9 bases. Trimming removed 2 bases from V and 5 bases from J; junction bases left unmatched: 6. The CDR3 has 15 residues. Germline V gene data show CDR1 as LNHNV and CDR2 as YYDKDF (reference sequence). The full variable domain, with the rest looked up from reference TRBV15 and TRBJ1-1, is DAMVIQNPRYQVTQFGKPVTLSCSQTLNHNVMYWYQQKSSQAPKLLFHYYDKDFNNEADTPDNFQSRRPNTSFCFLDIRSPGLGDTAMYLCATSRTGGAGTEAFFGQGTRLTVV.